These 8 T cell receptor beta chains were all obtained from the same sample, sequenced in a study of blood T cell repertoires in COVID-19. Some clones are missing from TCRdb's copy, which holds only in-frame ones; the method was immunoSEQ multiplex PCR. The table lists a few hundred thousand clones, 89% of them singletons. The source material was PBMCs or T cells enriched from blood (not recorded which). These receptors were collected from a woman in her thirties or forties who had recovered from COVID-19.

The CDR3: CASSRQFGGSGYTF. For the CDR3, the DNA is TGTGCCAGCAGCCGACAGTTCGGGGGGAGCGGCTACACCTTC. This sequence joins TRBV14 and TRBJ1-2; possible D gene TRBD1, 5 bases. From germline, CDR1 is SGHDN and CDR2 FVKESK. This CDR3 has 14 amino acids. Trimming took off 4 bases at V and 8 bases at J, with 17 bases between the two ends.

V and J are TRBV4-1 and TRBJ2-6, with 9 bases identical to TRBD1. V lost 4 bases and J lost 3; bases outside the gene matches: 4. The CDR3 is made up of 16 amino acids. Germline assignment: CDR1 MGHRA and CDR2 YSYEKL. In DNA form, the CDR3 reads TGCGCCAGCAGCCGAGTGACAGGGGGTGGGGCCAACGTCCTGACTTTC. Residues: CASSRVTGGGANVLTF.

This clone has a single count. The V gene is TRBV28, the J gene TRBJ1-1, with 7 bases aligning to TRBD1. J gave up 1 base and V 9 bases, and 5 bases lay outside the gene matches. CDR3 length equals 13 residues. Germline CDR1 is MDHEN and CDR2 is SYDVKM. The CDR3 region is CASFGTANTEAFF. The CDR3 nucleotides are TGTGCCAGTTTCGGGACAGCGAACACTGAAGCTTTCTTT.

V usage is TRBV7-3 and J usage is TRBJ2-2; D ambiguous. Germline lookup yields CDR1 SGHTA and CDR2 FQGTGA. Trimming cost V 2 bases and J 3 bases, with 4 bases left between them. CDR3 length equals 13 residues. The DNA for the CDR3 is TGTGCCAGCAGCTTACTCGACACCGGGGAGCTGTTTTTT. Translation: CASSLLDTGELFF. The whole variable domain, filled in from reference TRBV7-3 and TRBJ2-2, reads GAGVSQTPSNKVTEKGKYVELRCDPISGHTALYWYRQSLGQGPEFLIYFQGTGAADDSGLPNDRFFAVRPEGSVSTLKIQRTERGDSAVYLCASSLLDTGELFFGEGSRLTVL.

This clone is a singleton in its sample. This chain uses TRBV28 with TRBJ2-1, with a tentative D call TRBD1 (6 bases). CDR3 length equals 15 residues. Trimming removed 5 bases at V and 5 bases at J, with 16 bases between. Germline V gives CDR1 MDHEN, CDR2 SYDVKM. The CDR3 nucleotides are TGTGCCAGCAGTACCCCAGGGGAACCCCACAATGAGCAGTTCTTC. Amino acids: CASSTPGEPHNEQFF.

The CDR3 nucleotides are TGCGCCAGCAGCCCCGGACAGGGCAATCAGCCCCAGCATTTT. It translates to CASSPGQGNQPQHF. The V and J genes are TRBV5-1 and TRBJ1-5, with 7 bases lining up with TRBD1. The CDR3 is 14 residues long. V dropped 4 bases and J dropped 2; count of bases not matched to a gene: 3. Per germline, CDR1 SGHRS and CDR2 YFSETQ.

This chain joins TRBV4-3 and TRBJ2-3; TRBD2 aligns across 7 bases. Germline trimming cut 0 bases from V and 6 bases from J; bases unmatched to any gene: 12. CDR3 length: 17 amino acids. Germline V gene sequence: CDR1 LGHNA, CDR2 YSLEER. The CDR3 nucleotides read TGCGCCAGCAGCCAAGACTTCCCCGGGGGGATCCTGGATACGCAGTATTTT. This codes for CASSQDFPGGILDTQYF.

The chain carries TRBV5-1 and TRBJ2-6; TRBD1 aligns across 7 bases. Trimming took 6 bases from V and 0 from J; bases not matched to a gene: 6. The V gene's germline CDR1 is SGHRS and CDR2 YFSETQ. The CDR3 length is 16 residues. The CDR3 DNA follows: TGCGCCAGCAAGGGGACAGTCCTCTCTGGGGCCAACGTCCTGACTTTC. It codes for CASKGTVLSGANVLTF. Using reference TRBV5-1 and TRBJ2-6 for the parts outside the CDR3, the full variable domain is KAGVTQTPRYLIKTRGQQVTLSCSPISGHRSVSWYQQTPGQGLQFLFEYFSETQRNKGNFPGRFSGRQFSNSRSEMNVSTLELGDSALYLCASKGTVLSGANVLTFGAGSRLTVL.